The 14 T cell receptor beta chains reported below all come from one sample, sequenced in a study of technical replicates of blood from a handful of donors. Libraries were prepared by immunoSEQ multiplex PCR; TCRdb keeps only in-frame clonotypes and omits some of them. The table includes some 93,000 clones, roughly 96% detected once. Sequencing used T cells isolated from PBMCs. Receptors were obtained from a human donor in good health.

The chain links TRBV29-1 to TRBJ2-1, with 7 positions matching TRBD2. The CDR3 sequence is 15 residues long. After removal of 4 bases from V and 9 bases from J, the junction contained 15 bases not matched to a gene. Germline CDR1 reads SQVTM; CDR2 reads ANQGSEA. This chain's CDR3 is CSVAPDSAGVVEQFF. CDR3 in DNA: TGCAGCGTTGCCCCCGACTCCGCGGGAGTTGTTGAGCAGTTCTTC.

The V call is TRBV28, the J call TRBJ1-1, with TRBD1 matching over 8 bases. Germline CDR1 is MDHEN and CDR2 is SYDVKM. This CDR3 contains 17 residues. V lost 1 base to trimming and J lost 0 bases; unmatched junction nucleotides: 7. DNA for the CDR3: TGTGCCAGCAGTTTATTTGGACAGGGACCAATGAACACTGAAGCTTTCTTT. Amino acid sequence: CASSLFGQGPMNTEAFF. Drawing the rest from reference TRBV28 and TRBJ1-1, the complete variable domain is DVKVTQSSRYLVKRTGEKVFLECVQDMDHENMFWYRQDPGLGLRLIYFSYDVKMKEKGDIPEGYSVSREKKERFSLILESASTNQTSMYLCASSLFGQGPMNTEAFFGQGTRLTVV.

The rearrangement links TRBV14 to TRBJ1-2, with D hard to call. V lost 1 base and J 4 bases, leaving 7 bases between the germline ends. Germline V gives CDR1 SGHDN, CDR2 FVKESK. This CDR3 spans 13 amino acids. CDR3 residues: CASSQGSGYGYTF. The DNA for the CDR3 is TGTGCCAGCAGCCAAGGTTCAGGCTATGGCTACACCTTC.

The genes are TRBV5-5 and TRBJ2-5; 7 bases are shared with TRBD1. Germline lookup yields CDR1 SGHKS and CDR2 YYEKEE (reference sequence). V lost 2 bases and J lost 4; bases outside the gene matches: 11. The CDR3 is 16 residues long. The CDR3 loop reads CASSFSTGRGLETQYF. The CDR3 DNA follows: TGTGCCAGCAGCTTTTCTACTGGCAGGGGGTTAGAGACCCAGTACTTC.

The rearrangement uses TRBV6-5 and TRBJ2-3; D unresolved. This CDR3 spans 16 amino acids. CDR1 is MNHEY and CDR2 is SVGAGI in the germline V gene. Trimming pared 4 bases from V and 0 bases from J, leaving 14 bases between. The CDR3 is CASSSMGFPSTDTQYF. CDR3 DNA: TGTGCCAGCAGTTCAATGGGCTTTCCTAGCACAGATACGCAGTATTTT.

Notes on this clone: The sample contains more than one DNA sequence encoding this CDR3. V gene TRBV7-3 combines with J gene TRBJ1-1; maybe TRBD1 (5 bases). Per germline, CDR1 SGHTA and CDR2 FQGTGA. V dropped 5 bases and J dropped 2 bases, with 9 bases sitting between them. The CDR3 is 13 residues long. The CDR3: CASSLGQNTEAFF. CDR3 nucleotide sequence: TGTGCCAGCAGCCTTGGACAAAACACTGAAGCTTTCTTT.

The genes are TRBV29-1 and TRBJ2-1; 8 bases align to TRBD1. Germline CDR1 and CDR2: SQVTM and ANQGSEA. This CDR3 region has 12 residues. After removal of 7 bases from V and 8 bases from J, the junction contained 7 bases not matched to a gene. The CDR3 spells CSADGQGHEQFF. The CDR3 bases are TGCAGCGCCGATGGACAGGGCCATGAGCAGTTCTTC.

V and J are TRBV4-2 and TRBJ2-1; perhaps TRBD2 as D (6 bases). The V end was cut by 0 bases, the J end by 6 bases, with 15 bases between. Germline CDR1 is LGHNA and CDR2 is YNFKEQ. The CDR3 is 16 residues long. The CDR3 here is CASSQDIRESRNEQFF. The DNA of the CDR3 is TGTGCCAGCAGCCAAGATATCCGGGAGTCTCGCAATGAGCAGTTCTTC.

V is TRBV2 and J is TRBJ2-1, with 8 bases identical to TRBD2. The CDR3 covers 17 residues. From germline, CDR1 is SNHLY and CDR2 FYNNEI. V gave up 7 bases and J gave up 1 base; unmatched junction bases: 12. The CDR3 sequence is CASKNPRSGSSYNEQFF. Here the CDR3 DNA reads TGTGCCAGCAAAAATCCTAGGAGCGGGAGTTCCTACAATGAGCAGTTCTTC.

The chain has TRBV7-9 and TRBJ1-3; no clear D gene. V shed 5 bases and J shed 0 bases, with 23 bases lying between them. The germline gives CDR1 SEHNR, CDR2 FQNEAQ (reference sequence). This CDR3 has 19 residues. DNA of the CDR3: TGTGCCAGCAGCCCCGTTCCAGGAAAAGATCATCGCTCTGGAAACACCATATATTTT. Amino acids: CASSPVPGKDHRSGNTIYF. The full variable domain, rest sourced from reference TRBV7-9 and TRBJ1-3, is DTGVSQNPRHKITKRGQNVTFRCDPISEHNRLYWYRQTLGQGPEFLTYFQNEAQLEKSRLLSDRFSAERPKGSFSTLEIQRTEQGDSAMYLCASSPVPGKDHRSGNTIYFGEGSWLTVV.

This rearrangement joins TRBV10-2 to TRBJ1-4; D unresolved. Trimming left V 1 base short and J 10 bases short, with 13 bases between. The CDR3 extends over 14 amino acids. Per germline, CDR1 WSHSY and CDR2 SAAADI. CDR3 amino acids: CASSEFMGGGKLFF. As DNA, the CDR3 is TGCGCCAGCAGTGAGTTCATGGGAGGAGGAAAACTGTTTTTT.

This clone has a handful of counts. This CDR3 is CASSRTGGDFYEQYF. The CDR3 DNA reads as TGTGCCAGCTCGCGCACAGGGGGCGACTTCTACGAGCAGTACTTC. The rearrangement joins TRBV18 to TRBJ2-7, with TRBD1 identical over 9 bases. V trimming: 6 bases; J trimming: 3 bases; junction bases outside the gene matches: 9. Germline CDR1 KGHSH, CDR2 LQKENI. This CDR3 is 15 amino acids long.

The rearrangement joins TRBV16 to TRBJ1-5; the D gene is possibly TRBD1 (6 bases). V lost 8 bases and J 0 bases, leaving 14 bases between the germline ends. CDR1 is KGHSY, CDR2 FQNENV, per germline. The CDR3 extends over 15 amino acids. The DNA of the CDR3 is TGTGCCAGCCTGGGGGCCACCTATAGCAATCAGCCCCAGCATTTT. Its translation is CASLGATYSNQPQHF.

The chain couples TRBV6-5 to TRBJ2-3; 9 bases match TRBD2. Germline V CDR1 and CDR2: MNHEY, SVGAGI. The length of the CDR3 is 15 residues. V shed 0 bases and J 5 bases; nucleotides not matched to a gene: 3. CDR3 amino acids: CASSYSGLAQDTQYF. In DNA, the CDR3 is TGTGCCAGCAGTTACTCTGGACTAGCGCAAGATACGCAGTATTTT.